These T cell receptor beta chains were read from a single sample in a study of response to subunit inactivated influenza vaccine. A single record per CDR3 protein comes from TCRdb applying MiXCR to the RT-PCR reads. This sample has about 780,000 distinct CDR3 sequences; around 18% occur once, and the top ten carry 11%. Material: PBMCs from blood, obtained approximately 5 days after vaccination. These TCRs come from a middle-aged man who received an inactivated influenza vaccine. The CDR3 runs from the conserved cysteine through the conserved F or W. A D gene is named only where the DNA matches it firmly. Expanded clones get a size class; other rows say once, few or many, or leave the size out.

clone size,J gene,D gene,V gene,CDR3 protein,CDR3 DNA
few,TRBJ2-2,NA,TRBV9,CASSVALAGTNTGELFF,TGTGCCAGCAGCGTAGCTCTGGCGGGAACGAACACCGGGGAGCTGTTTTTT
few,TRBJ1-2,TRBD1,TRBV20-1,CSVQTGDNYGYTF,TGCAGTGTCCAGACAGGGGACAACTATGGCTACACCTTC
many,TRBJ1-5,TRBD1,TRBV5-5,CASSLETGQPQHF,TGTGCCAGCAGCTTGGAGACAGGGCAGCCCCAGCATTTT
few,TRBJ2-7,NA,TRBV7-9,CASSFPTEREQYF,TGTGCCAGCAGCTTCCCGACAGAGAGGGAGCAGTACTTC
few,TRBJ2-6,NA,TRBV7-2,CASSLAGTDSGANVLTF,TGTGCCAGCAGCTTAGCAGGGACGGACTCTGGGGCCAACGTCCTGACTTTC
few,TRBJ2-7,NA,TRBV5-1,CASSYLEHEQYF,TGCGCCAGCAGCTACCTCGAACACGAGCAGTACTTC
few,TRBJ2-7,NA,TRBV29-1,CSVEGPTLQEQYF,TGCAGCGTTGAGGGACCGACCCTTCAGGAGCAGTACTTC
few,TRBJ1-1,TRBD1,TRBV15,CATSRDRGRFGLRNTEAFF,TGTGCCACCAGCAGGGACAGGGGGCGTTTTGGGTTGAGGAACACTGAAGCTTTCTTT
few,TRBJ2-2,NA,TRBV6-2/TRBV6-3,CASSYDGLRAGELFF,TGTGCCAGCAGTTACGATGGACTCCGCGCCGGGGAGCTGTTTTTT
many,TRBJ2-7,TRBD1,TRBV12-3/TRBV12-4,CASSFYYAGQGYEQYF,TGTGCCAGCAGTTTCTACTACGCGGGACAGGGATACGAGCAGTACTTC
few,TRBJ2-6,TRBD2,TRBV27,CASSPRLAGVSGANVLTF,TGTGCCAGCAGTCCTAGACTAGCGGGAGTCTCTGGGGCCAACGTCCTGACTTTC
NA,TRBJ1-3,NA,TRBV7-9,CATHIGVSGNTIYF,TGTGCCACCCACATTGGGGTCTCTGGAAACACCATATATTTT
NA,TRBJ1-2,NA,TRBV14,CASSQGWNSYGYTF,TGTGCCAGCAGCCAAGGTTGGAATAGCTATGGCTACACCTTC
NA,TRBJ2-3,NA,TRBV27,CASSRDGWSTDTQYF,TGTGCCAGCAGTAGGGACGGTTGGAGCACAGATACGCAGTATTTT
few,TRBJ2-7,TRBD2,TRBV5-6,CASSFGLAGEKMDEQYF,TGTGCCAGCAGCTTCGGACTAGCGGGAGAGAAGATGGACGAGCAGTACTTC
few,TRBJ2-2,NA,TRBV21-1,CASSTQREGSGRNTGELFF,TGTGCCAGCAGCACTCAGCGGGAGGGGTCGGGACGTAACACCGGGGAGCTGTTTTTT
NA,TRBJ2-7,NA,TRBV6-2/TRBV6-3,CASAPNIHEQYF,TGTGCCAGCGCCCCGAATATCCACGAGCAGTACTTC
few,TRBJ2-2,NA,TRBV7-9,CAGETPGFGELFF,TGTGCCGGCGAGACACCCGGTTTCGGGGAGCTGTTTTTT
NA,TRBJ2-3,NA,TRBV5-1,CASSLARQASTDTQYF,TGCGCCAGCAGCTTGGCACGGCAGGCCAGCACAGATACGCAGTATTTT
many,TRBJ2-2,NA,TRBV20-1,CSARDKKQSNTGELFF,TGCAGTGCTAGAGATAAGAAGCAGAGTAACACCGGGGAGCTGTTTTTT
many,TRBJ2-1,NA,TRBV9,CASSNLLGHEQFF,TGTGCCAGCAGTAATTTGCTGGGCCATGAGCAGTTCTTC
few,TRBJ1-5,NA,TRBV4-3,CASSQDLRIANQPQHF,TGCGCCAGCAGCCAAGATTTAAGGATAGCAAATCAGCCCCAGCATTTT
few,TRBJ1-5,NA,TRBV20-1,CSAREGGQPQHF,TGCAGTGCCCGAGAGGGGGGTCAGCCCCAGCATTTT
many,TRBJ2-1,TRBD2,TRBV11-2,CASSLGTSGRVEQFF,TGTGCCAGCAGCTTAGGGACTAGCGGGAGGGTTGAGCAGTTCTTC
few,TRBJ2-3,TRBD1,TRBV9,CASSPLDRGHILDTQYF,TGTGCCAGCAGCCCTCTGGACAGGGGGCATATATTAGATACGCAGTATTTT
NA,TRBJ2-3,NA,TRBV15,CATSIGGGGGSDTQYF,TGTGCCACCAGCATAGGTGGGGGCGGGGGATCAGATACGCAGTATTTT
few,TRBJ1-3,NA,TRBV7-2,CASSYDGSNSGNTIYF,TGTGCCAGCAGCTATGACGGGTCCAACTCTGGAAACACCATATATTTT
NA,TRBJ2-1,NA,TRBV7-9,CASSKDGVQFF,TGTGCCAGCAGCAAAGACGGAGTTCAGTTCTTC
NA,TRBJ2-5,TRBD2,TRBV6-2/TRBV6-3,CASSYSLQWGLAGASQETQYF,TGTGCCAGCAGTTACTCGCTGCAATGGGGACTAGCGGGGGCTAGCCAAGAGACCCAGTACTTC
few,TRBJ2-3,NA,TRBV4-3,CASSQVWQGSTDTQYF,TGCGCCAGCAGCCAAGTTTGGCAGGGGAGTACAGATACGCAGTATTTT
few,TRBJ2-3,TRBD2,TRBV12-3/TRBV12-4,CASSSRTSGTTDTQYF,TGTGCCAGCAGTTCTCGGACTAGCGGGACCACAGATACGCAGTATTTT
many,TRBJ2-4,TRBD1,TRBV4-1,CASSQHDRANIQYF,TGCGCCAGCAGCCAACACGACAGGGCCAACATTCAGTACTTC
many,TRBJ2-4,TRBD1,TRBV6-1,CASRDRTGDIQYF,TGTGCCAGCAGAGACAGGACAGGGGACATTCAGTACTTC
few,TRBJ2-3,NA,TRBV20-1,CSAGVGTDTQYF,TGCAGTGCTGGGGTGGGGACAGATACGCAGTATTTT
NA,TRBJ1-2,TRBD1,TRBV6-5,CASSYDRGANYGYTF,TGTGCCAGCAGTTACGACAGGGGCGCTAACTATGGCTACACCTTC
NA,TRBJ2-1,NA,TRBV10-3,CASTWGASYNEQFF,TGTGCCTCCACCTGGGGCGCTTCCTACAATGAGCAGTTCTTC
NA,TRBJ1-1,NA,TRBV6-1,CASTQEMNTEAFF,TGTGCCAGTACCCAGGAGATGAACACTGAAGCTTTCTTT
few,TRBJ1-1,NA,TRBV7-2,CASSLARTNTEAFF,TGTGCCAGCAGCTTAGCTAGGACGAACACTGAAGCTTTCTTT
few,TRBJ2-5,TRBD1,TRBV11-2,CASSLVRLTGGASSETQYF,TGTGCCAGCAGCTTAGTTAGGTTGACAGGGGGCGCGAGCTCAGAGACCCAGTACTTC
few,TRBJ2-7,TRBD2,TRBV4-2,CASSQEQRGDYEQYF,TGTGCCAGCAGCCAAGAACAGCGGGGGGACTACGAGCAGTACTTC
many,TRBJ2-2,TRBD2,TRBV6-1,CASRLSGATNTGELFF,TGTGCCAGCAGGCTTAGCGGGGCCACGAACACCGGGGAGCTGTTTTTT
many,TRBJ1-6,NA,TRBV4-1,CASSQVSFWGNSPLHF,TGCGCCAGCAGCCAAGTGTCTTTTTGGGGGAATTCACCCCTCCACTTT
NA,TRBJ2-5,NA,TRBV4-1,CASSQGQYQETQYF,TGCGCCAGCAGCCAGGGGCAGTACCAAGAGACCCAGTACTTC
few,TRBJ2-1,NA,TRBV29-1,CSVDSFPGKSSYNEQFF,TGCAGCGTTGATTCTTTTCCTGGAAAAAGCTCCTACAATGAGCAGTTCTTC
NA,TRBJ1-6,NA,TRBV29-1,CSVATGTGNSPLHF,TGCAGCGTGGCTACCGGGACTGGGAATTCACCCCTCCACTTT
few,TRBJ1-4,NA,TRBV29-1,CSVRGLGNEKLFF,TGCAGCGTCCGTGGGCTGGGTAATGAAAAACTGTTTTTT
many,TRBJ1-1,NA,TRBV6-5,CASVPMGWSPNTEAFF,TGTGCCAGCGTTCCGATGGGATGGTCTCCAAACACTGAAGCTTTCTTT
NA,TRBJ2-7,TRBD2,TRBV4-1,CASSQVAGEVHEQYF,TGCGCCAGCAGCCAAGTGGCGGGAGAGGTCCACGAGCAGTACTTC
NA,TRBJ2-3,NA,TRBV7-3,CASSLTRDSTDTQYF,TGTGCCAGCAGCTTAACCCGGGACTCCACAGATACGCAGTATTTT
few,TRBJ2-1,NA,TRBV6-2/TRBV6-3,CASSLLLQGLNEQFF,TGTGCCAGCAGCCTACTCTTACAGGGTTTAAATGAGCAGTTCTTC
NA,TRBJ2-7,TRBD1,TRBV29-1,CSVVFGTGTGAYEQYF,TGCAGCGTTGTTTTCGGGACCGGGACAGGGGCCTACGAGCAGTACTTC
NA,TRBJ2-7,TRBD1,TRBV7-9,CASSLAGQPPTYEQYF,TGTGCCAGCAGCTTAGCGGGACAGCCACCAACCTACGAGCAGTACTTC
few,TRBJ2-2,NA,TRBV7-9,CASSLGELFF,TGTGCCAGCAGCTTGGGGGAGCTGTTTTTT
NA,TRBJ2-1,TRBD2,TRBV20-1,CSPGGTSGTYNEQFF,TGCAGTCCCGGGGGGACTAGCGGAACCTACAATGAGCAGTTCTTC
NA,TRBJ2-1,TRBD1,TRBV25-1,CASSERQGPRNEQFF,TGTGCCAGCAGTGAGAGACAGGGGCCTCGAAATGAGCAGTTCTTC
NA,TRBJ2-7,NA,TRBV15,CATSRDRGSPYEQYF,TGTGCCACCAGCAGAGATAGGGGGTCACCCTACGAGCAGTACTTC